These T cell receptor beta chains were read from a single sample in a study of T cells after somatic rescue of genetic block. Here immunoSEQ multiplex PCR was the method, and the copy in TCRdb shows in-frame clones only, minus some. The sample lists some 14,000 clones, roughly three quarters occurring once. Input material: peripheral blood mononuclear cells (PBMCs). The receptors derive from a boy between 5 and 17 years old. Each CDR3 is given with its conserved first and last residue. Fields, in order: V gene, D gene, J gene, CDR3 protein. The D gene is left open where the match is weak.

>TRBV4-1|NA|TRBJ2-3
CASSPLPADTQYF
>TRBV27|NA|TRBJ2-1
CASSPGSSSYNEQFF
>TRBV5-5|TRBD1|TRBJ1-6
CASSLAWTGGFSPLHF
>TRBV18|NA|TRBJ1-4
CASSPSATNEKLFF
>TRBV18|TRBD1|TRBJ1-1
CASSPGVWGQANTEAFF
>TRBV28|NA|TRBJ1-5
CASSRRSPGQPQHF
>TRBV6-6|NA|TRBJ2-7
CASSYGGQGFYEQYF
>TRBV28|TRBD1|TRBJ1-5
CASSGGTGQGGGYSNQPQHF
>TRBV7-9|NA|TRBJ1-5
CASSLTTDSNQPQHF
>TRBV6-5|TRBD1|TRBJ1-5
CASSYTGVGQPQHF
>TRBV5-1|NA|TRBJ1-6
CASSLEDRSSYNSPLHF
>TRBV6-4|NA|TRBJ1-4
CASSERPDRATNEKLFF
>TRBV6-4|NA|TRBJ2-6
CASSDHPGGANVLTF
>TRBV10-1|TRBD1|TRBJ2-5
CASSELDRGQETQYF
>TRBV18|TRBD1|TRBJ1-1
CASSPFTGGQDTEAFF
>TRBV28|NA|TRBJ1-6
CASRSAGGVSPLHF
>TRBV19|NA|TRBJ1-1
CASKSPLEAFF
>TRBV5-1|TRBD2|TRBJ2-3
CASSPGGTDTQYF
>TRBV18|TRBD1|TRBJ1-5
CASSLGQGNQPQHF
>TRBV5-5|NA|TRBJ2-3
CASSLGRPTDTQYF